The table lists the clone carrying this TCR beta chain with many counts. Antigen specificity is unknown. These data come from a study of T cells in Graves' hyperthyroidism and ophthalmopathy. Study findings and constraints: Most expanded thyroid clonotypes above 0.001 recurred in blood.

With 6 bases removed from V and 4 bases from J, the gap between germline ends came to 21 bases. Germline V gene sequence: CDR1 MDHEN, CDR2 SYDVKM. CDR3 length: 17 amino acids. The source material, RNA transcripts, was used to amplify TCR beta CDR3 regions. With the HTBI primer set, the TCR CDR3 went through a first round of RT-PCR. TCRdb used MiXCR to reprocess the multiplex PCR reads, holding one entry per CDR3 protein. The profile shows around 350,000 distinct CDR3 sequences, about 14% of them singletons. The chain is built from TRBV28 and TRBJ1-4; D is perhaps TRBD1 (5 bases). Sequencing input: blood. The clonotype was recovered from a woman between 25 and 40 years old with Graves' ophthalmopathy. CDR3 loop: CASSSRSGIGVNEKLFF. The DNA of the CDR3 is TGTGCCAGCAGCTCTCGATCGGGCATAGGGGTTAATGAAAAACTGTTTTTT.